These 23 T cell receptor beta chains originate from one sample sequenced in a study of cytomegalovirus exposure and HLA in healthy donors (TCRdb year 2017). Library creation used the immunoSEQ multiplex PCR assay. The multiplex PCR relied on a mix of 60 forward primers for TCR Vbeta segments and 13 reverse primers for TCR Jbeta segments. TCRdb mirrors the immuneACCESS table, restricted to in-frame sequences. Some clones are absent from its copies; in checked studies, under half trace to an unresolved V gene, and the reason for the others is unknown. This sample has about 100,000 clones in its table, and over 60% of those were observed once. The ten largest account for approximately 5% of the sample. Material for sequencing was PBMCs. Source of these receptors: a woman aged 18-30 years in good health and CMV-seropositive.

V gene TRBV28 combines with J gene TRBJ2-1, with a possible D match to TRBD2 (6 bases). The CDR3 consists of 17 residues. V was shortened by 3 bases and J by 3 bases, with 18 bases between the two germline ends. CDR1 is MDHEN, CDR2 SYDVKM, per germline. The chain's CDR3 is CASSFGNPEGLYNEQFF. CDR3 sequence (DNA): TGTGCCAGCAGTTTCGGAAACCCGGAGGGCCTCTACAATGAGCAGTTCTTC.

This chain's CDR3 is CASSKAGQLAKNIQYF. The CDR3 nucleotides read TGTGCCAGCAGCAAAGCTGGACAGCTAGCCAAAAACATTCAGTACTTC. The V and J genes are TRBV21-1 and TRBJ2-4; the D call in the table, TRBD1, was not verified against the DNA. TRBV21-1 is marked as a pseudogene. The CDR3 extends over 16 amino acids.

This CDR3 is CASSFGTGGGSNYGYTF. CDR3 DNA sequence: TGTGCCAGCAGTTTCGGGACAGGGGGCGGATCTAACTATGGCTACACCTTC. V is TRBV27 and J is TRBJ1-2; 12 nucleotides align to TRBD1. V lost 3 bases and J lost 0; bases outside the gene matches: 5. This CDR3 has 17 amino acids. The germline CDR1 and CDR2 sequences are MNHEY and SMNVEV (reference sequence).

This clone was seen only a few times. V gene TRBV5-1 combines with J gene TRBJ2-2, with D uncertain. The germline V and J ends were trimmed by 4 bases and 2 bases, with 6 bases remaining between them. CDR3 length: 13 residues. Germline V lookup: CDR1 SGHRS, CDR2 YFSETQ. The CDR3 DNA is TGCGCCAGCAGCAGAGATAACACCGGGGAGCTGTTTTTT. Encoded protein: CASSRDNTGELFF. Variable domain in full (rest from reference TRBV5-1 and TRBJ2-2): KAGVTQTPRYLIKTRGQQVTLSCSPISGHRSVSWYQQTPGQGLQFLFEYFSETQRNKGNFPGRFSGRQFSNSRSEMNVSTLELGDSALYLCASSRDNTGELFFGEGSRLTVL.

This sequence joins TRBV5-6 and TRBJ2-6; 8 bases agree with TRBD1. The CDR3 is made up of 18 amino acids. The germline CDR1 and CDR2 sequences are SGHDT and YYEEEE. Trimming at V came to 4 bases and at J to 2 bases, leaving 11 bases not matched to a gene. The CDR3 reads CASSHRLLTGAGANVLTF. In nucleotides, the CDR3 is TGTGCCAGCAGCCATCGGCTACTGACAGGGGCTGGGGCCAACGTCCTGACTTTC.

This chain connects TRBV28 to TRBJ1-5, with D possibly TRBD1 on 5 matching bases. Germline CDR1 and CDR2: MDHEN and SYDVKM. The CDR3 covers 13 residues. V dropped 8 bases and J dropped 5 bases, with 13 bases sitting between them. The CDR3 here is CASGDGGDQPQHF. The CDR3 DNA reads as TGTGCCAGCGGGGACGGGGGTGATCAGCCCCAGCATTTT.

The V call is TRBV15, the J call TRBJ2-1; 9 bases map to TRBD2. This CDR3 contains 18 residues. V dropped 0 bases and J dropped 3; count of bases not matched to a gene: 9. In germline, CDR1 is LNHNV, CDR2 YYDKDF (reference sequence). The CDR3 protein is CATSRDRLAGSIYNEQFF. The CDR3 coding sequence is TGTGCCACCAGCAGAGATAGGCTAGCGGGATCCATCTACAATGAGCAGTTCTTC.

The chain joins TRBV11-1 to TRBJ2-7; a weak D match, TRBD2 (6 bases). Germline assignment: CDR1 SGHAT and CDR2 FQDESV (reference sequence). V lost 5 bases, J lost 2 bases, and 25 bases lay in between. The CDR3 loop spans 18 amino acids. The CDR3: CASSPNGGVLGLTYEQYF. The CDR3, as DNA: TGTGCCAGCAGCCCCAACGGGGGAGTATTGGGGCTCACCTACGAGCAGTACTTC.

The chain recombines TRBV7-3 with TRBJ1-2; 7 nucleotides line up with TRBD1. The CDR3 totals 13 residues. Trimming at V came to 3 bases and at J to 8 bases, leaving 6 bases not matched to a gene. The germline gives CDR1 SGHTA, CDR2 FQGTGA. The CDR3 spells CASSLGQRRGYTF. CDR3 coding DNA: TGTGCCAGCAGCTTGGGACAGAGACGGGGCTACACCTTC.

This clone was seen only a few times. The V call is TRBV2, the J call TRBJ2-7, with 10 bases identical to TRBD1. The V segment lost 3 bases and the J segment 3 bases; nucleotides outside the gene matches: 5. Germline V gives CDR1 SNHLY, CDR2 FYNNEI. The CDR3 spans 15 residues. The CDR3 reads CASSDLGTGVYEQYF. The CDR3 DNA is TGTGCCAGCAGTGACCTCGGGACAGGGGTCTACGAGCAGTACTTC.

CDR3 protein: CASTDLQAGSTDTQYF. In DNA form, the CDR3 reads TGCGCCAGCACCGACTTACAAGCGGGAAGCACAGATACGCAGTATTTT. V and J are TRBV10-2 and TRBJ2-3; TRBD2 aligns across 7 bases. J was trimmed by 0 bases and V by 7 bases; bases with no gene match: 10. Germline CDR1 WSHSY, CDR2 SAAADI. The CDR3 length is 16 residues.

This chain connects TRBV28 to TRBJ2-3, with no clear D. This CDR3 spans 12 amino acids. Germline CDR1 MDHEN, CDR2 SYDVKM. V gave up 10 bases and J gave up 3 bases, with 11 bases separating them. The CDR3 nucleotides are TGTGCCATGTCAGGAAGGACAGATACGCAGTATTTT. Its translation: CAMSGRTDTQYF. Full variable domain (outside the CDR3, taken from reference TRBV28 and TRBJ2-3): DVKVTQSSRYLVKRTGEKVFLECVQDMDHENMFWYRQDPGLGLRLIYFSYDVKMKEKGDIPEGYSVSREKKERFSLILESASTNQTSMYLCAMSGRTDTQYFGPGTRLTVL.

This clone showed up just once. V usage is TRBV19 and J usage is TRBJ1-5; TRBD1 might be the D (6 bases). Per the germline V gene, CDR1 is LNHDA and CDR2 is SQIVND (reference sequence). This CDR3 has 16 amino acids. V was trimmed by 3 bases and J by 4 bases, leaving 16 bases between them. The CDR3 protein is CASSISGETANQPQHF. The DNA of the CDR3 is TGTGCCAGTAGTATCTCAGGGGAGACAGCTAATCAGCCCCAGCATTTT.

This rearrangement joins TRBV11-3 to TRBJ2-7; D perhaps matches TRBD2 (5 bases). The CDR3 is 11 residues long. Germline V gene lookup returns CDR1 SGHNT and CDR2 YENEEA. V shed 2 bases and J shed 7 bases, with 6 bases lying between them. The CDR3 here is CASSLTGEQYF. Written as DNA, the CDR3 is TGTGCCAGCAGCTTAACGGGAGAGCAGTACTTC. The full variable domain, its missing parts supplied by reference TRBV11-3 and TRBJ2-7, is EAGVVQSPRYKIIEKKQPVAFWCNPISGHNTLYWYLQNLGQGPELLIRYENEEAVDDSQLPKDRFSAERLKGVDSTLKIQPAELGDSAVYLCASSLTGEQYFGPGTRLTVT.

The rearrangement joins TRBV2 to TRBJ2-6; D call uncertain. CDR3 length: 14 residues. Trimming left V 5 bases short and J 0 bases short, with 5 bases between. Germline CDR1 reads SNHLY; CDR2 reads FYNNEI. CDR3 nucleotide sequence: TGTGCCAGCAGTAGCCTCTCTGGGGCCAACGTCCTGACTTTC. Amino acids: CASSSLSGANVLTF. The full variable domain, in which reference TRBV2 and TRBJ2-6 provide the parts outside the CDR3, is EPEVTQTPSHQVTQMGQEVILRCVPISNHLYFYWYRQILGQKVEFLVSFYNNEISEKSEIFDDQFSVERPDGSNFTLKIRSTKLEDSAMYFCASSSLSGANVLTFGAGSRLTVL.

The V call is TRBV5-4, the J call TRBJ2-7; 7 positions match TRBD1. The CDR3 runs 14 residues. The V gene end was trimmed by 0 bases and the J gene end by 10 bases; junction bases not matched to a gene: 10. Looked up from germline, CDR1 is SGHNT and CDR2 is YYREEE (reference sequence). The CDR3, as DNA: TGTGCCAGCAGCTTGGAACAGGGGCAAGGAATACAGTACTTC. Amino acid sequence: CASSLEQGQGIQYF.

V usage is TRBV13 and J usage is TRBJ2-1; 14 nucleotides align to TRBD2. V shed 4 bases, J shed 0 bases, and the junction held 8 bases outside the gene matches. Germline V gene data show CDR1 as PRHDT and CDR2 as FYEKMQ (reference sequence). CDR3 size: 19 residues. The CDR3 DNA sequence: TGTGCCAGCAGCTCCAGACTAGCGGGAGGGCTAACCTCCTACAATGAGCAGTTCTTC. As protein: CASSSRLAGGLTSYNEQFF.

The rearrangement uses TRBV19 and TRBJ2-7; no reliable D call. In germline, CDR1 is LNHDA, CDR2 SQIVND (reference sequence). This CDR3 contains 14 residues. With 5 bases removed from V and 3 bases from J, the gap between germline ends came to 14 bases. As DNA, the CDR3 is TGTGCCAGTAGTGAGTTAGGCGGTGACTACGAGCAGTACTTC. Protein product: CASSELGGDYEQYF. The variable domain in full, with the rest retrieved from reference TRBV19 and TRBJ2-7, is DGGITQSPKYLFRKEGQNVTLSCEQNLNHDAMYWYRQDPGQGLRLIYYSQIVNDFQKGDIAEGYSVSREKKESFPLTVTSAQKNPTAFYLCASSELGGDYEQYFGPGTRLTVT.

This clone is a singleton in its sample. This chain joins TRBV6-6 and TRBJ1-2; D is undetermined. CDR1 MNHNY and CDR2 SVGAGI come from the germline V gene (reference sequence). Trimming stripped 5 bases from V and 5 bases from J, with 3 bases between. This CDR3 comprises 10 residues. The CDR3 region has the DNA TGTGCCAGCAGTCTTTATGGCTACACCTTC. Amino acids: CASSLYGYTF.

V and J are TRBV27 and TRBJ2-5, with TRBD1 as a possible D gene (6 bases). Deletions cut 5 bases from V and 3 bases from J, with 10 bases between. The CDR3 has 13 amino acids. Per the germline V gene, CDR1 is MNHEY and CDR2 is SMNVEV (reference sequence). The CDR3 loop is CASSHRAKETQYF. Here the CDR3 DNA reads TGTGCCAGCAGTCACAGGGCAAAAGAGACCCAGTACTTC.

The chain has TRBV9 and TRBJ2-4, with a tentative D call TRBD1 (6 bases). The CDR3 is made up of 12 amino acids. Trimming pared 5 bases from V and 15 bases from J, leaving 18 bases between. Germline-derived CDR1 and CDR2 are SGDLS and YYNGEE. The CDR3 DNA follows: TGTGCCAGCAGTGGGGTGGGGGACAACCGGTACTTC. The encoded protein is CASSGVGDNRYF.

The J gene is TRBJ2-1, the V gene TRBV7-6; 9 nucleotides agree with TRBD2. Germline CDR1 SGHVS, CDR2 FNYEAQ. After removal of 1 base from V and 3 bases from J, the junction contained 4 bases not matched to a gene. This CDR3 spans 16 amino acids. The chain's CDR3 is CASSLVLAGIYNEQFF. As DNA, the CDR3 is TGTGCCAGCAGCTTAGTACTAGCGGGTATCTACAATGAGCAGTTCTTC.

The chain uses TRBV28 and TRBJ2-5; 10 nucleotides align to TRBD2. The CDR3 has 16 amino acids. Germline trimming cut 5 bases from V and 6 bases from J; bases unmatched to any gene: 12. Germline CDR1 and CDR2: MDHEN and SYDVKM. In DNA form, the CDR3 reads TGTGCCAGCAGTGGACCCGGGACTAGCGACCTAAAGACCCAGTACTTC. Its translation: CASSGPGTSDLKTQYF.